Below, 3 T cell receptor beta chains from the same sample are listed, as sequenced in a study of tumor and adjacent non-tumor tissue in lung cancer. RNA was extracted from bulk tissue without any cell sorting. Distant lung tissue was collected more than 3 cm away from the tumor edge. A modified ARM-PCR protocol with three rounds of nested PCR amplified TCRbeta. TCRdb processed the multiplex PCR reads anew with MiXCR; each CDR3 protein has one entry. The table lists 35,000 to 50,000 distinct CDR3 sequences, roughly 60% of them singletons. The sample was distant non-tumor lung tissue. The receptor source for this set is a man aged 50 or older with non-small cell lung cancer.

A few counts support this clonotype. CDR3 sequence (DNA): TGCGCCAGCAGCCAACCTGCGGGACTAGCTGGAGTTCCAGATACGCAGTATTTT. It translates to CASSQPAGLAGVPDTQYF. The V call is TRBV4-1, the J call TRBJ2-3; TRBD2 matches at 9 bases. Germline-derived CDR1 and CDR2 are MGHRA and YSYEKL. With V trimmed by 2 bases and J by 4 bases, 13 bases remained unmatched. The CDR3 is 18 residues long.

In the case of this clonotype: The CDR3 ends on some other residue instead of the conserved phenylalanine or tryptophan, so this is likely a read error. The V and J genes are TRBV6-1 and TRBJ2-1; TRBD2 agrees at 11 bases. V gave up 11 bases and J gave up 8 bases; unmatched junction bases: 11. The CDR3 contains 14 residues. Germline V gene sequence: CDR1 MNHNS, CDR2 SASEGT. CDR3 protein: CADRGLAGGDEQFS. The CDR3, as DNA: TGTGCCGACCGAGGGCTAGCGGGGGGAGATGAGCAGTTCTCC.

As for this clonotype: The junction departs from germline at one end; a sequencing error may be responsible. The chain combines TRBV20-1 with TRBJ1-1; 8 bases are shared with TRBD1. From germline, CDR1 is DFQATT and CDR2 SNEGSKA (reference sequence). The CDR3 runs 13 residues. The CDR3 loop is CGARTGWLTEAFF. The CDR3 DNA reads TGCGGTGCGCGGACAGGGTGGCTCACTGAAGCTTTCTTT.